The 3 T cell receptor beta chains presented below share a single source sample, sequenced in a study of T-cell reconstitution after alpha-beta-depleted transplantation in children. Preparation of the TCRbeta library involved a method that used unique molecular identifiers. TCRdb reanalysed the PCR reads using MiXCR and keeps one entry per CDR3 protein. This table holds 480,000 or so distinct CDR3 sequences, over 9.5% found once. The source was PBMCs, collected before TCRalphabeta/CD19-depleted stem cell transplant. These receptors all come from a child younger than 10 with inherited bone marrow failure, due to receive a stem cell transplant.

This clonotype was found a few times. For the CDR3, the DNA is TGTGCCAGCAGCGTTTCTACGGGAGTGCTAGAGACCCAGTACTTC. This gives the protein CASSVSTGVLETQYF. This rearrangement joins TRBV9 to TRBJ2-5; D perhaps matches TRBD2 (6 bases). The CDR3 is 15 residues long. Germline CDR1 and CDR2: SGDLS and YYNGEE. Trimming removed 2 bases at V and 4 bases at J, with 15 bases between.

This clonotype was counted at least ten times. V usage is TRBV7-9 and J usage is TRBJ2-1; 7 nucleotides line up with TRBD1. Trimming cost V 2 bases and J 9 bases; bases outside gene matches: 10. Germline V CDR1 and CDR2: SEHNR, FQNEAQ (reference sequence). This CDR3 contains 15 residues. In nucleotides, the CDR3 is TGTGCCAGCAGCTTATCCGGGACAGAGGGTGGTGAGCAGTTCTTC. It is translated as CASSLSGTEGGEQFF.

The chain's CDR3 is CASSTGHNTGELFF. The CDR3 nucleotides are TGTGCCAGCAGCACGGGACACAACACCGGGGAGCTGTTTTTT. This chain uses TRBV5-5 with TRBJ2-2; tentatively, D is TRBD1 (6 bases). CDR3 length equals 14 residues. Trimming stripped 4 bases from V and 2 bases from J, with 9 bases between. The germline V gene encodes CDR1 SGHKS and CDR2 YYEKEE (reference sequence).